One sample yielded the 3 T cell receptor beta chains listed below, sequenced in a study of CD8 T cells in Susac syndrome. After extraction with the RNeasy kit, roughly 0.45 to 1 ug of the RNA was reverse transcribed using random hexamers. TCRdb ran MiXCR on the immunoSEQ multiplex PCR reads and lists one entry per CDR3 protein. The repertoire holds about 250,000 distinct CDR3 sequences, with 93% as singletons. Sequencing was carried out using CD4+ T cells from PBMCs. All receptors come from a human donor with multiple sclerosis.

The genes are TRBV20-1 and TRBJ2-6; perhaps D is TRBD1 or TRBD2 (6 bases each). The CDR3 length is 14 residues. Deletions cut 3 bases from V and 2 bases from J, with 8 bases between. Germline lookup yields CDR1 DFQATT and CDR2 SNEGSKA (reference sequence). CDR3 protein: CSAREGAGANVLTF. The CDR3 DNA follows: TGCAGTGCTAGGGAGGGGGCTGGGGCCAACGTCCTGACTTTC.

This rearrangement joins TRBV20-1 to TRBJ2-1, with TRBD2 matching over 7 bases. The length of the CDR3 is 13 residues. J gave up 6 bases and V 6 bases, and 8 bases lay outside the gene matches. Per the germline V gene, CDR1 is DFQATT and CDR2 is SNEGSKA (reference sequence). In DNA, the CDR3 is TGCAGTGCGACACCTGGCGGGAGCAATGAGCAGTTCTTC. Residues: CSATPGGSNEQFF.

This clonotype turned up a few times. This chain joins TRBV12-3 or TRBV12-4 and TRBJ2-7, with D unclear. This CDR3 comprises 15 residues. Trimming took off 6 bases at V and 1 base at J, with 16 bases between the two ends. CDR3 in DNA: TGTGCCAGCAGCTCTCGGACGGAGTCTTCCTACGAGCAGTACTTC. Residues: CASSSRTESSYEQYF.